The T cell receptor (beta chain) described here comes from a study of blood T cell repertoires in COVID-19. Study as a whole: Collection of acute and convalescent COVID-19 samples took place in the United States, Italy and Spain.

The assay was immunoSEQ multiplex PCR, and TCRdb's table has in-frame clones only and misses some. Counted here are approximately 54,000 clones, approximately 80% occurring once; the ten biggest clones make up approximately 5.7%. The CDR3 sequence is 17 residues long. The germline V gene encodes CDR1 SGHNT and CDR2 YYREEE (reference sequence). V lost 3 bases, J lost 6 bases, and 8 bases stayed unmatched. The rearrangement joins TRBV5-4 to TRBJ2-1, with TRBD2 identical over 14 bases. Sequenced sample: peripheral blood. This TCR came from a woman aged 55-70 years with acute or convalescent COVID-19. CDR3 loop: CASSSASGLAGVNEQFF. CDR3 bases: TGTGCCAGCAGCTCGGCTTCGGGACTAGCGGGAGTCAATGAGCAGTTCTTC.